The next 30 T cell receptor beta chains were all read from a single sample in a study of siplizumab effects on memory and regulatory T cells. Sequencing used immunoSEQ multiplex PCR; TCRdb keeps in-frame clones, though not all of them. The sample includes tens of thousands of clones, 95% to 97% of them seen just once. The sequenced sample was naive CD4+ T cells sorted from blood. The receptors originated from a human donor in good health.

CDR3 protein: CAISGGGAGYGYTF. CDR3 DNA sequence: TGTGCCATCAGCGGGGGGGGAGCTGGCTATGGCTACACCTTC. V gene TRBV10-3 combines with J gene TRBJ1-2, with a tentative D call TRBD1 (5 bases). The V gene's germline CDR1 is ENHRY and CDR2 SYGVKD. The CDR3 has 14 amino acids. Trimming took off 6 bases at V and 4 bases at J, with 15 bases between the two ends.

The chain combines TRBV28 with TRBJ1-4; 7 bases are a match to TRBD1. This CDR3 is 15 amino acids long. Germline V CDR1 and CDR2: MDHEN, SYDVKM. After removal of 5 bases from V and 8 bases from J, the junction contained 11 bases not matched to a gene. CDR3 residues: CASSQPQGVEEKLFF. The DNA for the CDR3 is TGTGCCAGCAGTCAACCGCAGGGGGTAGAGGAAAAACTGTTTTTT.

In this sample, this clone turned up a few times. The chain is built from TRBV18 and TRBJ1-1; no clear D gene. The germline CDR1 and CDR2 sequences are KGHSH and LQKENI. With 2 bases removed from V and 0 bases from J, the gap between germline ends came to 7 bases. This CDR3 has 14 amino acids. The CDR3 reads CASSPETLNTEAFF. CDR3 nucleotide sequence: TGTGCCAGCTCACCAGAGACCCTGAACACTGAAGCTTTCTTT.

This sequence joins TRBV19 and TRBJ1-5; TRBD1 might be the D (6 bases). The germline gives CDR1 LNHDA, CDR2 SQIVND (reference sequence). The V and J ends lost 1 base and 1 base respectively, with 11 bases between them. There are 16 residues in the CDR3. CDR3 DNA sequence: TGTGCCAGTAGTATAGCGGGGGCTTGGAGCAATCAGCCCCAGCATTTT. This codes for CASSIAGAWSNQPQHF.

V usage is TRBV7-9 and J usage is TRBJ2-7, with 14 bases matching TRBD2. The germline CDR1 and CDR2 sequences are SEHNR and FQNEAQ (reference sequence). This CDR3 contains 16 residues. V lost 4 bases, J lost 5 bases, and 7 bases stayed unmatched. As DNA, the CDR3 is TGTGCCAGCAGCTGGGGGACTAGCGGGGGTGTCAACGAGCAGTACTTC. Protein: CASSWGTSGGVNEQYF.

This rearrangement joins TRBV5-8 to TRBJ1-1, with D tentatively TRBD1 (5 bases). CDR1 is SGHTS, CDR2 YDEGEE, per germline. This CDR3 is built from 15 residues. Trimming took 2 bases from V and 0 from J, leaving 11 bases between them. The CDR3 DNA sequence: TGTGCCAGCAGCTTTTTGGGACGGGTGAACACTGAAGCTTTCTTT. This gives the protein CASSFLGRVNTEAFF.

J is TRBJ1-5 and V is TRBV9; no definite D call. V was pared by 3 bases and J by 3 bases, with 7 bases between. Germline CDR1 is SGDLS and CDR2 is YYNGEE. The CDR3 extends over 13 amino acids. As DNA, the CDR3 is TGTGCCAGCAGCGGTGTAGACAATCAGCCCCAGCATTTT. Translated, it gives CASSGVDNQPQHF.

This chain connects TRBV13 to TRBJ1-1; 7 bases are a match to TRBD1. J lost 1 base, V lost 2 bases, and 16 bases had no gene match. This CDR3 comprises 19 residues. The germline gives CDR1 PRHDT, CDR2 FYEKMQ (reference sequence). The CDR3 here is CASSLSPLRQGGWNTEAFF. CDR3 coding DNA: TGTGCCAGCAGCTTAAGCCCCCTACGACAGGGAGGATGGAACACTGAAGCTTTCTTT.

The rearrangement links TRBV9 to TRBJ1-1; no clear D. This CDR3 contains 15 residues. Trimming removed 4 bases at V and 5 bases at J, with 18 bases between. The V gene's germline CDR1 is SGDLS and CDR2 YYNGEE. CDR3 region: CASSSRSVLGTEAFF. The CDR3 DNA is TGTGCCAGCAGCTCTAGATCAGTCCTGGGAACTGAAGCTTTCTTT.

This chain connects TRBV2 to TRBJ2-1; D is undetermined. This CDR3 has 11 residues. The V and J ends lost 5 bases and 8 bases respectively, with 7 bases between them. Germline values: CDR1 SNHLY, CDR2 FYNNEI. The CDR3 DNA is TGTGCCAGCAGTCTGGGGTATGAGCAGTTCTTC. Translated, it gives CASSLGYEQFF.

The chain carries TRBV7-3 and TRBJ2-3; D is undetermined. Trimming left V 3 bases short and J 4 bases short, with 8 bases between. The germline V gene encodes CDR1 SGHTA and CDR2 FQGTGA. This CDR3 is 13 amino acids long. The CDR3, as DNA: TGTGCCAGCAGCTTGCTCTTACCAGATACGCAGTATTTT. This codes for CASSLLLPDTQYF.

The genes are TRBV5-6 and TRBJ1-2, with D tentatively TRBD1 (5 bases). The CDR3 runs to 13 residues. Germline CDR1 and CDR2: SGHDT and YYEEEE. Trimming stripped 3 bases from V and 4 bases from J, with 10 bases between. CDR3 region: CASSWGESYGYTF. In DNA form, the CDR3 reads TGTGCCAGCAGCTGGGGCGAAAGCTATGGCTACACCTTC.

The genes are TRBV7-2 and TRBJ1-5, with unresolved D. There are 16 residues in the CDR3. CDR1 and CDR2 (germline): SGHTA, FQGNSA. The V and J ends lost 2 bases and 6 bases respectively, with 17 bases between them. CDR3 protein: CASSLMKRASGQPQHF. In DNA form, the CDR3 reads TGTGCCAGCAGCTTAATGAAAAGAGCCTCGGGTCAGCCCCAGCATTTT.

The chain links TRBV5-4 to TRBJ1-2, with D unclear. The V gene's germline CDR1 is SGHNT and CDR2 YYREEE (reference sequence). With 0 bases removed from V and 3 bases from J, the gap between germline ends came to 9 bases. The CDR3 sequence is 14 residues long. Here the CDR3 reads CASSLAPGDYGYTF. The CDR3 DNA reads as TGTGCCAGCAGCTTGGCCCCCGGCGACTATGGCTACACCTTC.

The V and J genes are TRBV19 and TRBJ2-5; D assignment may be TRBD1 or TRBD2 (5 bases each). Germline V lookup: CDR1 LNHDA, CDR2 SQIVND (reference sequence). The CDR3 contains 16 residues. Trimming took off 6 bases at V and 3 bases at J, with 20 bases between the two ends. The CDR3 DNA is TGTGCCAGTAGCGACGGCCGGGGACGGGTGGAAGAGACCCAGTACTTC. This sequence encodes CASSDGRGRVEETQYF.

The genes are TRBV6-5 and TRBJ1-2; D is uncertain. There are 13 residues in the CDR3. Per the germline V gene, CDR1 is MNHEY and CDR2 is SVGAGI. V was cut by 11 bases and J by 0 bases, with 13 bases left in between. CDR3 sequence reads: CASRVAANYGYTF. The CDR3 DNA is TGTGCCTCCCGGGTCGCAGCTAACTATGGCTACACCTTC.

V and J are TRBV28 and TRBJ1-2; 9 bases map to TRBD1. The CDR3 spans 14 residues. Looked up from germline, CDR1 is MDHEN and CDR2 is SYDVKM. Unmatched junction bases numbered 10, after V lost 6 bases and J lost 8 bases. The CDR3 region has the DNA TGTGCCAGCAGATCTGGCGGACAGGGGTACGGCTACACCTTC. It translates to CASRSGGQGYGYTF.

The gene calls are TRBV5-1 and TRBJ2-5; no firm D call. The CDR3 has 14 residues. Per the germline V gene, CDR1 is SGHRS and CDR2 is YFSETQ. Trimming cost V 0 bases and J 2 bases, with 8 bases left between them. The CDR3 DNA follows: TGCGCCAGCAGCTTGGAGGTCAGACAAGAGACCCAGTACTTC. Its translation: CASSLEVRQETQYF.

The chain recombines TRBV11-1 with TRBJ2-7; D is unclear. V lost 5 bases and J 3 bases, leaving 11 bases between the germline ends. The germline V gene has CDR1 SGHAT and CDR2 FQDESV (reference sequence). The CDR3 is 13 amino acids. CDR3 amino acids: CASSDPWDYEQYF. The CDR3 DNA reads as TGTGCCAGCAGCGATCCGTGGGACTACGAGCAGTACTTC.

The chain links TRBV6-5 to TRBJ2-1; 8 bases match TRBD1. The CDR3 extends over 14 amino acids. With 5 bases clipped from V and 9 bases from J, the junction kept 9 bases outside the gene matches. The germline CDR1 and CDR2 sequences are MNHEY and SVGAGI. The CDR3 sequence is CASSNTDRVGEQFF. DNA of the CDR3: TGTGCCAGCAGTAACACGGACAGGGTTGGTGAGCAGTTCTTC.

The chain carries TRBV5-1 and TRBJ1-5; 7 positions agree with TRBD1. CDR1 SGHRS and CDR2 YFSETQ come from the germline V gene. Unmatched junction bases numbered 4, after V lost 4 bases and J lost 3 bases. The length of the CDR3 is 14 residues. CDR3 DNA sequence: TGCGCCAGCAGCCAAACAGGGGACAATCAGCCCCAGCATTTT. It translates to CASSQTGDNQPQHF.

The chain links TRBV6-1 to TRBJ1-2; possible D gene TRBD1, 5 bases. CDR1 MNHNS and CDR2 SASEGT come from the germline V gene. V was pared by 8 bases and J by 7 bases, with 17 bases between. The CDR3 has 13 residues. The CDR3 region is CASPLGQGGGYTF. The CDR3 coding sequence is TGTGCCAGCCCCCTGGGGCAGGGTGGTGGCTACACCTTC.

V usage is TRBV10-3 and J usage is TRBJ2-1; 12 nucleotides line up with TRBD1. Per germline, CDR1 ENHRY and CDR2 SYGVKD. This CDR3 has 14 residues. V was pared by 8 bases and J by 9 bases, with 8 bases of the junction left unmatched. The chain's CDR3 is CAIGKGQGASEQFF. The DNA of the CDR3 is TGTGCCATCGGGAAGGGACAGGGGGCAAGTGAGCAGTTCTTC.

The chain links TRBV23-1 to TRBJ1-5; no clear D gene. TRBV23-1 is marked as an open reading frame, function uncertain. V gave up 2 bases and J gave up 3 bases, with 14 bases separating them. This CDR3 comprises 16 residues. The CDR3: CASSQLQQKVNQPQHF. The CDR3 DNA is TGCGCCAGCAGTCAACTCCAACAGAAAGTCAATCAGCCCCAGCATTTT.

The V gene is TRBV19, the J gene TRBJ2-7; D is possibly TRBD1 (5 bases). Trimming took 9 bases from V and 3 from J, leaving 21 bases between them. The CDR3 runs to 15 residues. In germline, CDR1 is LNHDA, CDR2 SQIVND (reference sequence). In DNA, the CDR3 is TGTGCCAGCAAACAGGAACCTTATCCCCACTACGAGCAGTACTTC. The encoded protein is CASKQEPYPHYEQYF.

The chain has TRBV11-2 and TRBJ2-1; D unresolved. The CDR3 length is 14 residues. Trimming cost V 2 bases and J 5 bases, with 10 bases left between them. Looked up from germline, CDR1 is SGHAT and CDR2 is FQNNGV. CDR3 DNA: TGTGCCAGCAGCTTATTGGCCGGGCACAATGAGCAGTTCTTC. Residues: CASSLLAGHNEQFF. Combining the CDR3 with reference TRBV11-2 and TRBJ2-1 gives the whole variable domain EAGVAQSPRYKIIEKRQSVAFWCNPISGHATLYWYQQILGQGPKLLIQFQNNGVVDDSQLPKDRFSAERLKGVDSTLKIQPAKLEDSAVYLCASSLLAGHNEQFFGPGTRLTVL.

J is TRBJ1-4 and V is TRBV6-5; 7 nucleotides match TRBD1. The CDR3 covers 15 residues. CDR1 is MNHEY and CDR2 is SVGAGI in the germline V gene. J gave up 8 bases and V 4 bases, and 10 bases lay outside the gene matches. CDR3 bases: TGTGCCAGCAGTTGGACAGGTTCAATAGGGGAAAAACTGTTTTTT. Translated, it gives CASSWTGSIGEKLFF.

This chain connects TRBV5-1 to TRBJ2-4; D gene unclear. The CDR3 sequence is 13 residues long. Deletions cut 5 bases from V and 9 bases from J, with 15 bases between. The germline gives CDR1 SGHRS, CDR2 YFSETQ. The CDR3 bases are TGCGCCAGCAGTTCCTCCGGAACCAGCATTCAGTACTTC. Protein sequence: CASSSSGTSIQYF.

This sequence joins TRBV11-2 and TRBJ1-2; no definite D call. Germline lookup yields CDR1 SGHAT and CDR2 FQNNGV. The CDR3 is 15 amino acids. Trimming removed 5 bases from V and 1 base from J, with 14 bases in between. CDR3 residues: CASSVLTNVNYGYTF. CDR3 sequence (DNA): TGTGCCAGCAGCGTCCTAACGAACGTTAACTATGGCTACACCTTC.

The chain uses TRBV2 and TRBJ1-1; unclear D gene. There are 12 residues in the CDR3. The V end lost 6 bases, the J end lost 0 bases, and 5 bases lay between the germline ends. Germline lookup yields CDR1 SNHLY and CDR2 FYNNEI. The CDR3 nucleotides are TGTGCCAGCAGCAGAATGAACACTGAAGCTTTCTTT. This gives the protein CASSRMNTEAFF.